A single sample is the source of the 24 T cell receptor beta chains below, sequenced in a study of control samples from healthy donors and cancer patients. The table came from immunoSEQ multiplex PCR; TCRdb's copy has only in-frame clones and leaves some out. The data show fewer than 150,000 clones, just over 90% seen once. Sequenced: blood. The receptors originated from a woman younger than 35 in good health.

The chain has TRBV19 and TRBJ2-3; TRBD2 aligns across 7 bases. The V segment lost 5 bases and the J segment 0 bases; nucleotides outside the gene matches: 5. The CDR3 consists of 15 residues. CDR1 LNHDA and CDR2 SQIVND come from the germline V gene (reference sequence). CDR3 sequence reads: CASSLTSASTDTQYF. In DNA, the CDR3 is TGTGCCAGTAGTTTAACTAGCGCCAGCACAGATACGCAGTATTTT.

This chain links TRBV2 with TRBJ1-2; 8 bases fit TRBD1. V was clipped by 1 base and J by 6 bases; unmatched bases: 4. Germline V gene lookup returns CDR1 SNHLY and CDR2 FYNNEI. This CDR3 is built from 14 residues. Here the CDR3 reads CASSEVEQGDGYTF. DNA of the CDR3: TGTGCCAGCAGTGAAGTAGAACAGGGGGATGGCTACACCTTC.

This chain links TRBV5-6 with TRBJ1-2; no clear D gene. There are 13 residues in the CDR3. Germline V gives CDR1 SGHDT, CDR2 YYEEEE. Trimming removed 7 bases from V and 7 bases from J, with 17 bases in between. As DNA, the CDR3 is TGTGCCAGCTCCCTTGAGGGAACCCGTGGCTACACCTTC. Protein product: CASSLEGTRGYTF.

The chain employs TRBV29-1 and TRBJ1-5; 8 positions agree with TRBD1. CDR3 length: 13 amino acids. Germline CDR1 and CDR2: SQVTM and ANQGSEA. Trimming removed 7 bases from V and 6 bases from J; junction bases left unmatched: 8. CDR3 nucleotide sequence: TGCAGCGCCCAGGGGGCGGAGGGTCAGCCCCAGCATTTT. Encoded protein: CSAQGAEGQPQHF.

The chain is built from TRBV5-1 and TRBJ2-6; no definite D call. The CDR3 has 13 amino acids. Germline V gives CDR1 SGHRS, CDR2 YFSETQ. With 7 bases removed from V and 4 bases from J, the gap between germline ends came to 9 bases. For the CDR3, the DNA is TGCGCCAGCCAGCATTCGGGGGCCAACGTCCTGACTTTC. Translated: CASQHSGANVLTF.

The rearrangement uses TRBV4-3 and TRBJ2-3; D might be TRBD2 (6 bases). V lost 1 base, J lost 1 base, and 15 bases lay in between. From germline, CDR1 is LGHNA and CDR2 YSLEER. This CDR3 spans 17 amino acids. In nucleotides, the CDR3 is TGCGCCAGCAGCCAAGCCAGGAGGGAGTTGGGCACAGATACGCAGTATTTT. Protein product: CASSQARRELGTDTQYF.

This chain connects TRBV27 to TRBJ2-5, with D maybe TRBD2 (6 bases). Trimming took off 5 bases at V and 7 bases at J, with 14 bases between the two ends. CDR1 MNHEY and CDR2 SMNVEV come from the germline V gene (reference sequence). The CDR3 contains 13 residues. The CDR3 DNA reads TGTGCCAGCAGTCCCAATAGGAGGGGGACCCAGTACTTC. Amino acid sequence: CASSPNRRGTQYF.

This clone has a single count. The chain couples TRBV4-1 to TRBJ1-4; 7 bases fit TRBD1. V was pared by 5 bases and J by 4 bases, with 7 bases of the junction left unmatched. The length of the CDR3 is 15 residues. Germline assignment: CDR1 MGHRA and CDR2 YSYEKL. CDR3 residues: CASSDRDRFNEKLFF. CDR3 bases: TGCGCCAGCAGCGACCGGGACAGATTTAATGAAAAACTGTTTTTT.

This chain links TRBV11-2 with TRBJ2-3, with 8 bases that match TRBD2. The CDR3 is 15 amino acids. Unmatched junction bases numbered 4, after V lost 3 bases and J lost 2 bases. CDR1 SGHAT and CDR2 FQNNGV come from the germline V gene. As DNA, the CDR3 is TGTGCCAGCAGCTTCACTAGCGGAATCACAGATACGCAGTATTTT. This gives the protein CASSFTSGITDTQYF.

The chain employs TRBV30 and TRBJ2-7, with D tentatively TRBD1 (6 bases). CDR1 and CDR2 from the germline V gene are GTSNPN and SVGIG (reference sequence). V lost 4 bases to trimming and J lost 4 bases, with 17 bases between them. There are 14 residues in the CDR3. The CDR3 region is CAWTEQGMRYEQYF. The CDR3 bases are TGTGCCTGGACAGAACAGGGAATGCGGTACGAGCAGTACTTC.

This chain uses TRBV4-3 with TRBJ2-3, with D possibly TRBD2 on 5 matching bases. The ends were cut back, 0 bases at V and 4 bases at J, with 14 bases in the middle. There are 16 residues in the CDR3. Germline CDR1 LGHNA, CDR2 YSLEER. CDR3 region: CASSQDPSLSPDTQYF. In DNA, the CDR3 is TGCGCCAGCAGCCAAGATCCTAGCTTGTCCCCAGATACGCAGTATTTT.

The rearrangement uses TRBV28 and TRBJ2-6; 9 nucleotides line up with TRBD1. The CDR3 has 15 amino acids. V shed 8 bases and J 4 bases; nucleotides not matched to a gene: 6. CDR1 and CDR2 (germline): MDHEN, SYDVKM. CDR3 sequence reads: CASRDRVGGANVLTF. Written as DNA, the CDR3 is TGTGCCAGCCGGGACAGGGTTGGAGGGGCCAACGTCCTGACTTTC.

The chain recombines TRBV5-1 with TRBJ1-6; 8 nucleotides line up with TRBD1. Trimming at V came to 1 base and at J to 7 bases, leaving 7 bases not matched to a gene. This CDR3 has 16 amino acids. Germline V gene lookup returns CDR1 SGHRS and CDR2 YFSETQ. The CDR3 coding sequence is TGCGCCAGCAGCTTGATGGGGGACAGGAGAAATTCACCCCTCCACTTT. Protein: CASSLMGDRRNSPLHF.

This clone was picked up a small number of times. CDR3 bases: TGCAGCGTTCTAGCCCCCGGGGGCACTGAAGCTTTCTTT. It codes for CSVLAPGGTEAFF. V is TRBV29-1 and J is TRBJ1-1, with D possibly matching TRBD1 (5 bases). CDR1 is SQVTM, CDR2 ANQGSEA, per germline. The CDR3 has 13 amino acids. V was cut by 5 bases and J by 4 bases, with 14 bases left in between.

In its sample, this clone was seen many times. The chain links TRBV7-8 to TRBJ2-3; 8 nucleotides align to TRBD1. V trimming: 5 bases; J trimming: 0 bases; junction bases outside the gene matches: 7. Germline lookup yields CDR1 SGHVS and CDR2 FQNEAQ. This CDR3 spans 16 amino acids. The CDR3 spells CASSPVDRGSTDTQYF. CDR3 DNA: TGTGCCAGCAGCCCCGTAGACAGGGGAAGCACAGATACGCAGTATTTT.

The chain is built from TRBV7-9 and TRBJ1-2; no clear D. The CDR3 consists of 15 residues. Germline V gene data show CDR1 as SEHNR and CDR2 as FQNEAQ (reference sequence). The V end lost 2 bases, the J end lost 11 bases, and 21 bases lay between the germline ends. The CDR3: CASSLSRREDLGYTF. As DNA, the CDR3 is TGTGCCAGCAGCTTAAGTAGGAGAGAGGACCTAGGGTACACCTTC.

The chain recombines TRBV15 with TRBJ1-3; 10 nucleotides line up with TRBD1. Trimming at V came to 4 bases and at J to 4 bases, leaving 7 bases not matched to a gene. The germline CDR1 and CDR2 sequences are LNHNV and YYDKDF (reference sequence). The CDR3 loop spans 16 amino acids. CDR3 loop: CATSTGTGDTGNTIYF. The CDR3 DNA reads TGTGCCACCAGCACGGGGACAGGGGATACCGGAAACACCATATATTTT.

V and J are TRBV29-1 and TRBJ1-2; D possibly corresponds to TRBD1 (6 bases). Trimming took 6 bases from V and 4 from J, leaving 15 bases between them. The CDR3 runs 13 residues. Germline V lookup: CDR1 SQVTM, CDR2 ANQGSEA. CDR3 bases: TGCAGCGTAGACATAGACAGGTTCTATGGCTACACCTTC. It translates to CSVDIDRFYGYTF.

This chain joins TRBV10-3 and TRBJ2-3; D might be TRBD2 (5 bases). The CDR3 totals 16 residues. The germline CDR1 and CDR2 sequences are ENHRY and SYGVKD. With 2 bases removed from V and 0 bases from J, the gap between germline ends came to 12 bases. The CDR3 region is CAISEGRATSTDTQYF. The CDR3 DNA sequence: TGTGCCATCAGTGAGGGGCGGGCTACTAGCACAGATACGCAGTATTTT.

V gene TRBV3-1 (or the pseudogene TRBV3-2) combines with J gene TRBJ1-1; weak D call: TRBD1 (5 bases). V lost 1 base to trimming and J lost 11 bases, with 14 bases between them. Germline CDR1 and CDR2: LGHDT and YNNKEL (reference sequence). The CDR3 is 13 amino acids. In DNA form, the CDR3 reads TGTGCCAGCAGCCAAGTAAGGGGCGCAAAGGCTTTCTTT. Its translation is CASSQVRGAKAFF.

The gene calls are TRBV7-2 and TRBJ1-2, with D possibly TRBD1 on 5 matching bases. The CDR3 is 14 amino acids. Looked up from germline, CDR1 is SGHTA and CDR2 is FQGNSA. V lost 5 bases to trimming and J lost 7 bases, with 17 bases between them. Here the CDR3 reads CASSPGGDRSGYTF. DNA for the CDR3: TGTGCCAGCAGCCCGGGGGGGGACCGAAGTGGCTACACCTTC.

The chain recombines TRBV7-2 with TRBJ2-7; 11 bases line up with TRBD2. The ends lost 7 bases at V and 2 bases at J; junction bases unmatched: 7. Germline CDR1 SGHTA, CDR2 FQGNSA. The length of the CDR3 is 15 residues. The CDR3 loop reads CASTVSGGGTYEQYF. Written as DNA, the CDR3 is TGTGCCAGCACCGTTAGCGGGGGGGGGACCTACGAGCAGTACTTC.

V and J are TRBV19 and TRBJ2-2, with D possibly matching TRBD2 (7 bases). CDR1 and CDR2 from the germline V gene are LNHDA and SQIVND (reference sequence). CDR3 length: 17 residues. Trimming removed 7 bases at V and 4 bases at J, with 22 bases between. The CDR3 nucleotides are TGTGCCAGTACCGCGAGGGGGGGCCGCGGGGGCACCGGGGAGCTGTTTTTT. Its translation is CASTARGGRGGTGELFF.

In DNA, the CDR3 is TGCGCCAGCAGTGCTCAAGCCCGGGAGGATGAGCAGTTCTTC. Its protein product is CASSAQAREDEQFF. The rearrangement joins TRBV10-2 to TRBJ2-1; 7 bases are a match to TRBD2. The CDR3 totals 14 residues. Trimming removed 4 bases from V and 8 bases from J; junction bases left unmatched: 8. Germline V gene sequence: CDR1 WSHSY, CDR2 SAAADI.